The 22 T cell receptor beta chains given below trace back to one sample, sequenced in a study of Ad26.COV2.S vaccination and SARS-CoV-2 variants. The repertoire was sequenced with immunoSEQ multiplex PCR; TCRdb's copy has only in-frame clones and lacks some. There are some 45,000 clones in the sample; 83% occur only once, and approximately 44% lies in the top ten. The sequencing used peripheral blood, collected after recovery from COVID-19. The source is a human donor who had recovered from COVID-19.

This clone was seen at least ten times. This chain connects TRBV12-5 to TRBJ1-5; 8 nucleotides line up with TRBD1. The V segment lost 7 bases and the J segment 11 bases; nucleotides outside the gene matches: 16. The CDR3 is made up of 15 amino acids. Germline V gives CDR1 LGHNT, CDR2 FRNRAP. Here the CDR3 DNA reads TGTGCTAGTGCTCCAACCGGGACAGGCCACTCCTCCCAGCATTTT. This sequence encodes CASAPTGTGHSSQHF. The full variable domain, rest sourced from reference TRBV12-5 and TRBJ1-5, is DARVTQTPRHKVTEMGQEVTMRCQPILGHNTVFWYRQTMMQGLELLAYFRNRAPLDDSGMPKDRFSAEMPDATLATLKIQPSEPRDSAVYFCASAPTGTGHSSQHFGDGTRLSIL.

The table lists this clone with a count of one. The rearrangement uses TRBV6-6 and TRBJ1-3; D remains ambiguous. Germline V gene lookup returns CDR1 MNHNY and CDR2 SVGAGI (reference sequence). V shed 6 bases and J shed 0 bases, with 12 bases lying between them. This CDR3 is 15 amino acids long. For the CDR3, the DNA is TGTGCCAGCAGCACCGACCGAATCTCTGGAAACACCATATATTTT. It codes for CASSTDRISGNTIYF.

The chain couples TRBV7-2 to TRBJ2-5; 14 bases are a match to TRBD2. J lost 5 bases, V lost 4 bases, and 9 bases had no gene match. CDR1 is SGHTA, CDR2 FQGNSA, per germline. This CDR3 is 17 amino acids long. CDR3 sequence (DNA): TGTGCCAGCAGCTCTGGACTAGCGGGAGGTTTGAAGGAGACCCAGTACTTC. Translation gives CASSSGLAGGLKETQYF.

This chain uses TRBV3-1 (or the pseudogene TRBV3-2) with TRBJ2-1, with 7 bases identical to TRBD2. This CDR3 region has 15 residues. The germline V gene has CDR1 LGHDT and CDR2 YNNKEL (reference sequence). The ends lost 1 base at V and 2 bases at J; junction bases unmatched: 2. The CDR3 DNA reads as TGTGCCAGCAGCCAAGGAGGGAGGGCCTACAATGAGCAGTTCTTC. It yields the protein CASSQGGRAYNEQFF.

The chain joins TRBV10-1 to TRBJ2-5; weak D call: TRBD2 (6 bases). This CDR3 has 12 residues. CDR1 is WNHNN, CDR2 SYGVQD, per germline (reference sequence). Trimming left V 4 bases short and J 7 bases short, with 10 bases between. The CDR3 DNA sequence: TGCGCCAGCAGTGCCCTGGGGGGGACCCAGTACTTC. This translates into CASSALGGTQYF.

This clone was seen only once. CDR3 region: CASSRDRVAQPQHF. The CDR3 DNA reads TGTGCCAGCAGCCGAGACAGGGTTGCTCAGCCCCAGCATTTT. The gene calls are TRBV3-1 (or the pseudogene TRBV3-2) and TRBJ1-5, with TRBD1 identical over 7 bases. Germline CDR1 and CDR2: LGHDT and YNNKEL (reference sequence). The CDR3 length is 14 residues. V was clipped by 4 bases and J by 6 bases; unmatched bases: 6.

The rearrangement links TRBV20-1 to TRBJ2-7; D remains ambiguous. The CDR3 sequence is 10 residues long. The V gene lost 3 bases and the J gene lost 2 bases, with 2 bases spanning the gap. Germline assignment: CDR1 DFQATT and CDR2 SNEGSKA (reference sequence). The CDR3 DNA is TGCAGTGCTAGCCCCTACGAGCAGTACTTC. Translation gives CSASPYEQYF.

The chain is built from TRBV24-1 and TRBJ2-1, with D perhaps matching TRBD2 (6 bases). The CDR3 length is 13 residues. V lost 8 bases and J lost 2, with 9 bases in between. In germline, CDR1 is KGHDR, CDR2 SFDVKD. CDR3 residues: CATTPGAYNEQFF. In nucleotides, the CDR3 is TGTGCCACCACCCCGGGAGCCTACAATGAGCAGTTCTTC.

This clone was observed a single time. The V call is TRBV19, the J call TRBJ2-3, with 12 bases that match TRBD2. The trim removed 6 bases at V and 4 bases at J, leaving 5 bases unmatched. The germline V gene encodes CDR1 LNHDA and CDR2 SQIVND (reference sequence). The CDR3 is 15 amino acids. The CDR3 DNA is TGTGCCAGTAGAGGACTAGCGGGGACCGCAGATACGCAGTATTTT. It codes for CASRGLAGTADTQYF.

In DNA form, the CDR3 reads TGTGCCATCAGTGACGTCCTAGCGGGGGGTGAAGATACGCAGTATTTT. Residues: CAISDVLAGGEDTQYF. The chain employs TRBV10-3 and TRBJ2-3; 11 bases are shared with TRBD2. Trimming took 3 bases from V and 5 from J; bases not matched to a gene: 7. Germline V gene data show CDR1 as ENHRY and CDR2 as SYGVKD. This CDR3 is 16 amino acids long.

CDR3 residues: CASSPREFGGYTF. CDR3 nucleotides: TGTGCCAGCTCACCAAGGGAGTTTGGGGGCTACACCTTC. The chain couples TRBV18 to TRBJ1-2; D unresolved. Germline V gives CDR1 KGHSH, CDR2 LQKENI. The CDR3 covers 13 residues. The V end lost 2 bases, the J end lost 8 bases, and 12 bases lay between the germline ends.

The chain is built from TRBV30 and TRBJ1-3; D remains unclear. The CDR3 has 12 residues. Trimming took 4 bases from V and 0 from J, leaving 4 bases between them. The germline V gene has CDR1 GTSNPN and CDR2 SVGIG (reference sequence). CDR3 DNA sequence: TGTGCCTGGACAGGCTCTGGAAACACCATATATTTT. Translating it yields CAWTGSGNTIYF.

The CDR3 region is CASSREPGRERDNEQFF. CDR3 nucleotides: TGTGCCAGCAGCCGCGAACCTGGGCGGGAGCGGGACAATGAGCAGTTCTTC. The chain couples TRBV4-2 to TRBJ2-1, with TRBD2 identical over 7 bases. J was trimmed by 5 bases and V by 4 bases; bases with no gene match: 14. The CDR3 is 17 amino acids. Germline V gene sequence: CDR1 LGHNA, CDR2 YNFKEQ.

CDR3 nucleotides: TGTGCCAGCAGTAGAACGGACAGCCACCGTGGCTACACCTTC. Translating it yields CASSRTDSHRGYTF. V usage is TRBV6-5 and J usage is TRBJ1-2; a possible D gene is TRBD1 (6 bases). V lost 5 bases and J lost 7, with 17 bases in between. This CDR3 region has 14 residues. Per germline, CDR1 MNHEY and CDR2 SVGAGI.

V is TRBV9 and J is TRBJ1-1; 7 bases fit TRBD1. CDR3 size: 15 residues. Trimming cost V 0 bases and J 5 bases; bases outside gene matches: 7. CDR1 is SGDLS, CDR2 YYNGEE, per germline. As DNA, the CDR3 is TGTGCCAGCAGCGTAGGGTCAACAGGGGTGACTGAAGCTTTCTTT. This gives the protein CASSVGSTGVTEAFF.

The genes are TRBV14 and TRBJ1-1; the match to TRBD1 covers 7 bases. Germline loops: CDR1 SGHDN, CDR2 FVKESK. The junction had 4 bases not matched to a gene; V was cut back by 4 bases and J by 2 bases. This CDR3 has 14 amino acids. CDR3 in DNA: TGTGCCAGCAGCCCCAACAGGGGAAACACTGAAGCTTTCTTT. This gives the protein CASSPNRGNTEAFF.

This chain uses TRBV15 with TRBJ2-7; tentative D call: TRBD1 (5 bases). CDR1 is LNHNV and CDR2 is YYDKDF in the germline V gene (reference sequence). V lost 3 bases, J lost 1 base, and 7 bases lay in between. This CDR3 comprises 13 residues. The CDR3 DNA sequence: TGTGCCACCAGCAGGGACACATCCTACGAGCAGTACTTC. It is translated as CATSRDTSYEQYF.

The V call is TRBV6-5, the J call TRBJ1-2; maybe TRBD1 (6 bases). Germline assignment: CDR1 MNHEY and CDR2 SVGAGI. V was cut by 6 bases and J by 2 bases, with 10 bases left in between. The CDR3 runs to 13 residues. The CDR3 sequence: CASRDRENYGYTF. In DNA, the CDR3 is TGTGCCAGCAGGGACAGAGAAAACTATGGCTACACCTTC.

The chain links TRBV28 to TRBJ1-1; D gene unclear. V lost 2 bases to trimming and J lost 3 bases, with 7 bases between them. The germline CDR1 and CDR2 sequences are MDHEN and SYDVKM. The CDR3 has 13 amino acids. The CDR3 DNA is TGTGCCAGCAGTTTAGCAACCTACACTGAAGCTTTCTTT. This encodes CASSLATYTEAFF.

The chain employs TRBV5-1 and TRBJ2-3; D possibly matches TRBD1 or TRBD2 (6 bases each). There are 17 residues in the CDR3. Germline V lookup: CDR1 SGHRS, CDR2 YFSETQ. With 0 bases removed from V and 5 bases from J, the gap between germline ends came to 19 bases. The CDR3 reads CASSLAYLGGGEDTQYF. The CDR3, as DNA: TGCGCCAGCAGCTTGGCCTATTTGGGGGGCGGAGAAGATACGCAGTATTTT.

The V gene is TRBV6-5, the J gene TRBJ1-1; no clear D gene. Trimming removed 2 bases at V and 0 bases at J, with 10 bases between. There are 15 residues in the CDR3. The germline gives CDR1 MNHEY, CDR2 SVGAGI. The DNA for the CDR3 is TGTGCCAGCAGTTACGGTAGACAACTGAACACTGAAGCTTTCTTT. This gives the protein CASSYGRQLNTEAFF.

This chain's CDR3 is CASSLEATASTGELFF. The DNA for the CDR3 is TGTGCCAGCAGCTTAGAGGCGACAGCGAGCACCGGGGAGCTGTTTTTT. The chain combines TRBV7-8 with TRBJ2-2, with D maybe TRBD1 (5 bases). With 1 base removed from V and 4 bases from J, the gap between germline ends came to 13 bases. The V gene's germline CDR1 is SGHVS and CDR2 FQNEAQ. The CDR3 extends over 16 amino acids.